The 13 T cell receptor beta chains given below trace back to one sample, sequenced in a study of control samples from healthy donors and cancer patients (dated by TCRdb to the early 2020s). The library came from the immunoSEQ multiplex PCR assay. TCRdb provides this immuneACCESS table in a form limited to in-frame rearrangements. Some clones are lacking; in checked studies, under half of them reflect an unresolved V gene, and why the rest are absent is not known. The sample contains about 26,000 clones, more than 75% of them found a single time. In total, the top ten clones hold approximately 22% of the sample. The specimen was PBMCs. The receptor set was obtained from a man in his 60s with colorectal cancer.

By frequency in the sample, this clone is medium-sized. The chain recombines TRBV28 with TRBJ1-2, with 7 nucleotides matching TRBD1. Trimming cost V 7 bases and J 9 bases; bases outside gene matches: 11. The CDR3 is 13 residues long. The germline V gene has CDR1 MDHEN and CDR2 SYDVKM. The CDR3 sequence: CASTLMTGWSYTF. In DNA, the CDR3 is TGTGCCAGCACCTTAATGACAGGGTGGAGCTACACCTTC.

The chain employs TRBV3-1 (or the pseudogene TRBV3-2) and TRBJ1-1, with 8 bases aligning to TRBD1. The V gene end was trimmed by 0 bases and the J gene end by 10 bases; junction bases not matched to a gene: 4. Per the germline V gene, CDR1 is LGHDT and CDR2 is YNNKEL (reference sequence). The CDR3 extends over 13 amino acids. The CDR3 loop reads CASSQERTGGAFF. The CDR3 DNA reads as TGTGCCAGCAGCCAAGAGCGAACAGGGGGAGCTTTCTTT.

The J gene is TRBJ1-1, the V gene TRBV24-1; D gene uncertain. Trimming removed 7 bases from V and 0 bases from J, with 5 bases in between. Germline V lookup: CDR1 KGHDR, CDR2 SFDVKD. The CDR3 runs 12 residues. The CDR3 loop is CATRGLNTEAFF. DNA of the CDR3: TGTGCCACCAGGGGCCTGAACACTGAAGCTTTCTTT.

The chain couples TRBV2 to TRBJ2-1; D is perhaps TRBD2 (5 bases). The CDR3 covers 15 residues. V was shortened by 3 bases and J by 0 bases, with 9 bases between the two germline ends. Germline CDR1 SNHLY, CDR2 FYNNEI. In DNA, the CDR3 is TGTGCCAGCAGTGAGATAGGGAGCTCCTACAATGAGCAGTTCTTC. Protein: CASSEIGSSYNEQFF.

This clone was detected only a few times. The chain uses TRBV7-2 and TRBJ1-3; D might be TRBD1 (6 bases). Trimming took off 8 bases at V and 3 bases at J, with 20 bases between the two ends. Germline loops: CDR1 SGHTA, CDR2 FQGNSA. The CDR3 covers 16 residues. CDR3 protein: CASSYFPRGLGNTIYF. CDR3 DNA sequence: TGTGCCAGCTCATATTTCCCCCGGGGGCTTGGAAACACCATATATTTT.

In its sample, this clone was seen a few times. The rearrangement joins TRBV7-2 to TRBJ1-1; the match to TRBD1 covers 9 bases. The germline V gene has CDR1 SGHTA and CDR2 FQGNSA. CDR3 length equals 14 residues. Trimming at V came to 5 bases and at J to 5 bases, leaving 6 bases not matched to a gene. CDR3 protein: CASSQGTGRTEAFF. DNA for the CDR3: TGTGCCAGCAGCCAGGGGACAGGGCGAACTGAAGCTTTCTTT.

The rearrangement joins TRBV5-4 to TRBJ2-6; D not resolved. The CDR3 runs to 16 residues. From germline, CDR1 is SGHNT and CDR2 YYREEE (reference sequence). Trimming took 2 bases from V and 0 from J, leaving 9 bases between them. CDR3 nucleotide sequence: TGTGCCAGCAGCTTCTCGTTCGCCTCTGGGGCCAACGTCCTGACTTTC. This translates into CASSFSFASGANVLTF.

Here the CDR3 DNA reads TGTGCCAGCAGCTTAGAGAACTATGGCTACACCTTC. Translated: CASSLENYGYTF. The chain combines TRBV11-2 with TRBJ1-2; unclear D gene. There are 12 residues in the CDR3. The ends were cut back, 0 bases at V and 2 bases at J, with 1 base in the middle. Per the germline V gene, CDR1 is SGHAT and CDR2 is FQNNGV.

The chain is built from TRBV24-1 and TRBJ2-1, with TRBD2 matching 11 bases. This CDR3 has 20 amino acids. Trimming cost V 0 bases and J 6 bases; bases outside gene matches: 15. CDR1 KGHDR and CDR2 SFDVKD come from the germline V gene. CDR3 DNA sequence: TGTGCCACCAGTGATTTGAGTAGCGGGGGGGCCACAGACGGACGCAATGAGCAGTTCTTC. Translating gives CATSDLSSGGATDGRNEQFF.

This clone counts as medium-sized. The rearrangement joins TRBV7-6 to TRBJ2-2, with TRBD1 identical over 8 bases. V shed 6 bases, J shed 2 bases, and the junction held 5 bases outside the gene matches. Germline CDR1 and CDR2: SGHVS and FNYEAQ. This CDR3 has 15 amino acids. The CDR3 loop reads CASREGTGNTGELFF. The DNA of the CDR3 is TGTGCCAGCAGGGAGGGGACAGGCAACACCGGGGAGCTGTTTTTT.

This clone has only one observation. The chain recombines TRBV4-3 with TRBJ1-5, with 7 nucleotides matching TRBD1. Trimming removed 4 bases from V and 9 bases from J; junction bases left unmatched: 9. CDR1 and CDR2 from the germline V gene are LGHNA and YSLEER. CDR3 length: 14 residues. The chain's CDR3 is CASSPDSQGGPQHF. Written as DNA, the CDR3 is TGCGCCAGCAGCCCGGACAGCCAGGGGGGGCCCCAGCATTTT.

The chain is built from TRBV5-3 and TRBJ2-6; D is undetermined. TRBV5-3 is marked as an open reading frame, function uncertain. The CDR3 consists of 13 residues. Between the trimmed V and J ends, which lost 7 bases and 0 bases, there was a span of 5 bases. The CDR3 loop reads CARQNSGANVLTF. CDR3 DNA: TGTGCCAGACAAAACTCTGGGGCCAACGTCCTGACTTTC.

V is TRBV15 and J is TRBJ2-5, with 11 nucleotides matching TRBD1. V lost 4 bases and J lost 0; bases outside the gene matches: 13. The CDR3 is 19 residues long. Germline lookup yields CDR1 LNHNV and CDR2 YYDKDF (reference sequence). CDR3 nucleotide sequence: TGTGCCACCAGCACCAGGACAGGGGGCTCCTCAGGGGACCAAGAGACCCAGTACTTC. This gives the protein CATSTRTGGSSGDQETQYF.